What follows are 6 T cell receptor beta chains derived from one specimen sequenced in a study of shared clonotypes between healthy human individuals. Here immunoSEQ multiplex PCR was the method, and the copy in TCRdb shows in-frame clones only, minus some. The sample consists of 2 million to 2.5 million clones, 85% to 95% of them appearing once. Sample: naive CD4+ T cells from PBMCs. As for subset: CD45RA+ positively selected. Every receptor here comes from a man aged 18 to 29 in good health. Some clones in this sample may be carry-over from other donors' samples.

The rearrangement joins TRBV20-1 to TRBJ2-3, with no clear D. Between the trimmed V and J ends, which lost 6 bases and 6 bases, there was a span of 10 bases. The CDR3 length is 11 residues. CDR1 and CDR2 (germline): DFQATT, SNEGSKA (reference sequence). The CDR3 bases are TGCAGTGCCCACTTAGGCGATACGCAGTATTTT. It encodes CSAHLGDTQYF.

The chain couples TRBV6-5 to TRBJ1-1, with TRBD1 identical over 10 bases. The CDR3 spans 16 residues. V lost 4 bases to trimming and J lost 3 bases; unmatched junction nucleotides: 8. Germline V CDR1 and CDR2: MNHEY, SVGAGI. This CDR3 reads CASSSPGQGLDTEAFF. Written as DNA, the CDR3 is TGTGCCAGCAGTTCCCCGGGACAGGGGTTAGACACTGAAGCTTTCTTT.

The chain recombines TRBV28 with TRBJ1-3; no clear D gene. Per germline, CDR1 MDHEN and CDR2 SYDVKM. Trimming took 5 bases from V and 0 from J, leaving 14 bases between them. The CDR3 covers 16 residues. The CDR3 nucleotides read TGTGCCAGCAGTCCTAGGACGGGGAGCTCTGGAAACACCATATATTTT. Protein sequence: CASSPRTGSSGNTIYF.

This clone was seen only a few times. The V gene is TRBV7-9, the J gene TRBJ1-4; D call uncertain. This CDR3 comprises 14 residues. Germline V CDR1 and CDR2: SEHNR, FQNEAQ (reference sequence). V lost 1 base and J lost 11, with 14 bases in between. CDR3 nucleotide sequence: TGTGCCAGCAGCTTAGAGGAAGCCGCCGAGAAACTGTTTTTT. This sequence encodes CASSLEEAAEKLFF.

The chain is built from TRBV2 and TRBJ2-7, with D tentatively TRBD2 (6 bases). Germline CDR1 reads SNHLY; CDR2 reads FYNNEI. V lost 6 bases and J 3 bases, leaving 21 bases between the germline ends. The CDR3 consists of 16 residues. Written as DNA, the CDR3 is TGTGCCAGCAGGCATGGCCTTGGCGGGATGTTCTACGAGCAGTACTTC. Encoded protein: CASRHGLGGMFYEQYF.

The rearrangement joins TRBV5-4 to TRBJ2-2; TRBD2 matches at 12 bases. Unmatched junction bases numbered 8, after V lost 4 bases and J lost 1 base. CDR3 size: 18 residues. The germline V gene encodes CDR1 SGHNT and CDR2 YYREEE (reference sequence). In nucleotides, the CDR3 is TGTGCCAGCAGCCTGGCTAGCGGGAGGGACCTGAACACCGGGGAGCTGTTTTTT. This translates into CASSLASGRDLNTGELFF. Supplemented by reference TRBV5-4 and TRBJ2-2, the full variable domain reads ETGVTQSPTHLIKTRGQQVTLRCSSQSGHNTVSWYQQALGQGPQFIFQYYREEENGRGNFPPRFSGLQFPNYSSELNVNALELDDSALYLCASSLASGRDLNTGELFFGEGSRLTVL.